These T cell receptor beta chains were read from a single sample in a study of CD8+ T cells in alopecia areata. TCRdb keeps only in-frame clones here, not all; method: immunoSEQ multiplex PCR. The sample contains some 150,000 clones, approximately 56% of which appear only once. Sequenced: CD8+ T cells sorted from blood. These receptors all come from a human donor in good health. Each CDR3 is given with its conserved first and last residue. D genes are given only for firm matches. The listing skips clone size in some rows; elsewhere it reads once, few, many or a size class.

v_call,clone_size,j_call,d_call,cdr3_nt,cdr3_aa
TRBV12-5,few,TRBJ2-1,-,TGTGCTAGTGCCTTGGGGGGCCTCAATGAGCAGTTCTTC,CASALGGLNEQFF
TRBV5-6,-,TRBJ1-1,TRBD1,TGTGCCAGCAGCCTTGTGGACAGGTTGAACACTGAAGCTTTCTTT,CASSLVDRLNTEAFF
TRBV4-1,-,TRBJ2-7,-,TGCGCCAGCAGCCAAGGGACCGGTTCGGCCTACGAGCAGTACTTC,CASSQGTGSAYEQYF
TRBV29-1,few,TRBJ1-2,-,TGCAGCGTTGTTGGTAGGCATGGCTACACCTTC,CSVVGRHGYTF
TRBV29-1,-,TRBJ1-2,-,TGCAGCGTTGAAACCAAGTATGGCTACACCTTC,CSVETKYGYTF
TRBV13,-,TRBJ2-3,TRBD1,TGTGCCAGCAGCCACAGGGGAGAGGGCACAGATACGCAGTATTTT,CASSHRGEGTDTQYF
TRBV4-1,-,TRBJ2-7,-,TGCGCCAGCAGCCAAGGACGAGGTCAGTCCTACGAGCAGTACTTC,CASSQGRGQSYEQYF
TRBV13,-,TRBJ2-3,-,TGTGCCAGCAGCTTAGTCCGCCAGGGAATCACAGATACGCAGTATTTT,CASSLVRQGITDTQYF
TRBV29-1,-,TRBJ1-1,TRBD1,TGCAGCGTTGAGGGGACAGGACACACTGAAGCTTTCTTT,CSVEGTGHTEAFF
TRBV6-5,-,TRBJ2-7,-,TGTGCCAGCAGCAGACAGACCTCCTACGAGCAGTACTTC,CASSRQTSYEQYF
TRBV29-1,few,TRBJ2-2,-,TGCAGCGTTGAAGATCGTGGGCAGGGAAAGCGCACCGGGGAGCTGTTTTTT,CSVEDRGQGKRTGELFF
TRBV19,few,TRBJ2-7,-,TGTGCCAGTAGTATTGGGTTTTCCTACGAGCAGTACTTC,CASSIGFSYEQYF
TRBV4-1,-,TRBJ2-2,TRBD2,TGCGCCAGCAGCCAGACTGTAGCGGGAACGAACACCGGGGAGCTGTTTTTT,CASSQTVAGTNTGELFF
TRBV30,-,TRBJ1-4,-,TGTGCCTGGAGTGTAAAAGACCCGCGGCTGTTTTTT,CAWSVKDPRLFF
TRBV10-2,-,TRBJ2-2,-,TGCGCCAGCAGGGAAAGGGATTCGATGGGGGAGCTGTTTTTT,CASRERDSMGELFF
TRBV29-1,-,TRBJ1-1,-,TGCAGCGTCGGACCCGGGATTCGGGACACTGAAGCTTTCTTT,CSVGPGIRDTEAFF
TRBV9,few,TRBJ1-4,-,TGTGCCAGCAGCGTAGGAGGGAGCAATGAAAAACTGTTTTTT,CASSVGGSNEKLFF
TRBV7-9,-,TRBJ2-7,TRBD1,TGTGCCAGCAGCGCGGGACAGGGAGATAGCTCCTACGAGCAGTACTTC,CASSAGQGDSSYEQYF
TRBV4-1,-,TRBJ2-7,-,TGCGCCAGCAGCCAAGACAGGGGCCACGAGCAGTACTTC,CASSQDRGHEQYF
TRBV7-9,few,TRBJ2-5,-,TGTGCCAGCAGCTTGCGGGACCGCCCAGAGACCCAGTACTTC,CASSLRDRPETQYF
TRBV28,few,TRBJ2-7,-,TGTGCCAGCAGTTTAAGAGGGGACGAGCAGTACTTC,CASSLRGDEQYF
TRBV29-1,few,TRBJ1-1,TRBD1,TGCAGCGTTGAGGGGGACAGAGAAGCTTTCTTT,CSVEGDREAFF
TRBV4-1,-,TRBJ2-7,-,TGCGCCAGCAGCACCGGTAGAGACGAGCAGTACTTC,CASSTGRDEQYF
TRBV15,-,TRBJ1-1,-,TGTGCCACCGGGCGGGCCTTCAACACTGAAGCTTTCTTT,CATGRAFNTEAFF
TRBV28,few,TRBJ1-4,-,TGTGCCAGCAGTTTGCGGACAGCTGCAACTAATGAAAAACTGTTTTTT,CASSLRTAATNEKLFF
TRBV9,-,TRBJ1-5,-,TGTGCCAGCAGCAGAGGAACTAGCAATCAGCCCCAGCATTTT,CASSRGTSNQPQHF
TRBV29-1,-,TRBJ1-1,-,TGCAGGGCTGACGGAAGACTAAATGAAGCTTTCTTT,CRADGRLNEAFF
TRBV4-2,few,TRBJ2-7,-,TGTGCCAGCAGCCAAGATCGTTGGGACGAGCAGTACTTC,CASSQDRWDEQYF
TRBV6-1,-,TRBJ2-7,TRBD1,TGTGCCAGCAGTGAAGGCGGACAGGGGGCCGAGCAGTACTTC,CASSEGGQGAEQYF
TRBV29-1,-,TRBJ1-2,-,TGCAGCGTTGTCTCCAGGGGAAATGGCTACACCTTC,CSVVSRGNGYTF
TRBV28,-,TRBJ2-7,TRBD2,TGTGCCAGCAGTCCGGGGGGGTACGAGCAGTACTTC,CASSPGGYEQYF
TRBV28,-,TRBJ2-7,-,TGTGCCAGCAGTCCACCGTACCTCTACGAGCAGTACTTC,CASSPPYLYEQYF
TRBV6-1,-,TRBJ2-1,-,TGTGCCAGCAGTGACGTTTGGGACAATGAGCAGTTCTTC,CASSDVWDNEQFF
TRBV28,-,TRBJ2-7,TRBD1,TGTGCCAGCAGCTACCGGGACAGGGGAAACGAGCAGTACTTC,CASSYRDRGNEQYF
TRBV11-2,-,TRBJ2-5,-,TGTGCCAGCAGCGGAGGGACGGACCCCTCAGGAGAAGAGACCCAGTACTTC,CASSGGTDPSGEETQYF
TRBV4-1,-,TRBJ2-2,TRBD2,TGCGCCAGCAGCCAAGTGGGCGGGAGGGCCGTGAGAGTCGGGGAGCTGTTTTTT,CASSQVGGRAVRVGELFF
TRBV5-4,once,TRBJ1-2,-,TGTGCCAGCTTGGTTTACATACCAGGAAAGACCTATGGCTACACCTTC,CASLVYIPGKTYGYTF
TRBV13,-,TRBJ2-7,-,TGTGCCAGCAGCCTTCACTACGAGCAGTACTTC,CASSLHYEQYF
TRBV5-4,few,TRBJ2-2,TRBD2,TGTGCCAGCAGCCCACGGGAGGGCCGGAACACCGGGGAGCTGTTTTTT,CASSPREGRNTGELFF
TRBV7-9,few,TRBJ2-2,-,TGTGCCAGCAGCTTTCCCGGGACCGCGAACACCGGGGAGCTGTTTTTT,CASSFPGTANTGELFF